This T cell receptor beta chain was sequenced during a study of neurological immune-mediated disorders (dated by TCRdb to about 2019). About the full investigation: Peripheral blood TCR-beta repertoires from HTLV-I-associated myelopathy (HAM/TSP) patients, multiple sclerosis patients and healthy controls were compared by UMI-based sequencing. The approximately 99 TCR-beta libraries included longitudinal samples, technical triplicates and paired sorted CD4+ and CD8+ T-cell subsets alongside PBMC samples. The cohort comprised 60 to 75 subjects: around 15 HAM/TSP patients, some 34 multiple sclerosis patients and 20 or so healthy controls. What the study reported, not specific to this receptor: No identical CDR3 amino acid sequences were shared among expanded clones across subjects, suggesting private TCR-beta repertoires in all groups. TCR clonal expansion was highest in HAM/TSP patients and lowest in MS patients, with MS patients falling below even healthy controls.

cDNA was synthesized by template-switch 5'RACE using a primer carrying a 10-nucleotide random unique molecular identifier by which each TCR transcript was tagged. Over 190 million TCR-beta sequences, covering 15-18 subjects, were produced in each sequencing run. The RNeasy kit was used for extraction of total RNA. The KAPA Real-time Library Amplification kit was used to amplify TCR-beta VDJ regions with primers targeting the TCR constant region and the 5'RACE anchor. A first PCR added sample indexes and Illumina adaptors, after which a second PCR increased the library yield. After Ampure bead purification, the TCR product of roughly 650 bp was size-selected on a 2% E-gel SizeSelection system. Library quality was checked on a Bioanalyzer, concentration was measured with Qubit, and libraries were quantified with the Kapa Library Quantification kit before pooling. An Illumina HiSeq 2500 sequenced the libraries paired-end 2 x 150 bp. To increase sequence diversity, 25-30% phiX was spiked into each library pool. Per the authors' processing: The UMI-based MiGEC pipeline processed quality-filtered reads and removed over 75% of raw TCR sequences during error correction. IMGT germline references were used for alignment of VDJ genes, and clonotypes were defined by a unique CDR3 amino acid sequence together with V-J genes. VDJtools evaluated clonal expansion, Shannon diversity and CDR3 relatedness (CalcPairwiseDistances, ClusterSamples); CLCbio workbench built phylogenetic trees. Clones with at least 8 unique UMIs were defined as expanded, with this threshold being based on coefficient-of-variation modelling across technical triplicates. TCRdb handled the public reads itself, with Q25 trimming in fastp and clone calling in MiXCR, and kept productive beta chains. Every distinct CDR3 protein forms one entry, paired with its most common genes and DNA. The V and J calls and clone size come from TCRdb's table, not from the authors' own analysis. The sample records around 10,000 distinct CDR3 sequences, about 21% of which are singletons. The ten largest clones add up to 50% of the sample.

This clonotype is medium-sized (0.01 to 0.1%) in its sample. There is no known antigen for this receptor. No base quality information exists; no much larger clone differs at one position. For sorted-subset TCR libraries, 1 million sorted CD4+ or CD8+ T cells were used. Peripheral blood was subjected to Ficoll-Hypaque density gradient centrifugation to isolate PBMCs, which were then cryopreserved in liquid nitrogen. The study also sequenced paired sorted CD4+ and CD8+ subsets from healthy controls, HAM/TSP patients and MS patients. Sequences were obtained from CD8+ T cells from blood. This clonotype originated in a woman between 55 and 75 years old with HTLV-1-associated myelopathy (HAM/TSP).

The DNA reads TGCGCCAGCGCCCGGGACAGGAGAGACTCTGGAAACACCATATATTTT. This encodes CASARDRRDSGNTIYF. The V and J genes are TRBV5-1 and TRBJ1-3; the central 8 bases match TRBD1. V is trimmed back by 7 bases and J by 0 bases, and the junction contains 9 bases that no gene match accounts for. Including cysteine and phenylalanine, the CDR3 has 16 amino acids. Only the CDR3 portion is preserved as DNA: 48 bases, with reading frame beginning at the first base. The CDR1 and CDR2 encoded by the germline V gene are SGHRS and YFSETQ.